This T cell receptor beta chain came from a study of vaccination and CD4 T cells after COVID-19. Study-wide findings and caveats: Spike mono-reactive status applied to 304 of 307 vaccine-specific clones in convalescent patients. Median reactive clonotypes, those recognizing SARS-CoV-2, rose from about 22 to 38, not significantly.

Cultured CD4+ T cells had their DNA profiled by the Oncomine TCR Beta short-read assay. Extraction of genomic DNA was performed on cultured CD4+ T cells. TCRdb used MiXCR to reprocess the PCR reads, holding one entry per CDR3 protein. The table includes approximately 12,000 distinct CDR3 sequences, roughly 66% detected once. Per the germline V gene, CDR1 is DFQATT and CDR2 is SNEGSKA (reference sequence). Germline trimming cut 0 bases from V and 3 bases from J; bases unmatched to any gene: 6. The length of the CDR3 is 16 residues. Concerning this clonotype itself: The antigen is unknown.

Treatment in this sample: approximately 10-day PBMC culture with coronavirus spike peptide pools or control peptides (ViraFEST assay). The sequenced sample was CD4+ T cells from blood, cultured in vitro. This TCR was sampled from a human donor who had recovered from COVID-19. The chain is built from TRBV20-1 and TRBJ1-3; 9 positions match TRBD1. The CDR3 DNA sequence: TGCAGTGCTAGAGAAGGGGGGACAGGGAGTGGAAACACCATATATTTT. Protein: CSAREGGTGSGNTIYF.